The 7 T cell receptor beta chains presented below share a single source sample, sequenced in a study of identifying expanded T cells in peripheral blood. TCRdb's table, derived via immunoSEQ multiplex PCR, lists solely in-frame clones and lacks some. The table has 60,000 or so clones, about four fifths seen once. Sequencing was carried out using blood. All receptors come from a person aged 18 to 69 in good health.

The gene calls are TRBV6-6 and TRBJ1-2, with D unresolved. CDR1 is MNHNY, CDR2 SVGAGI, per germline (reference sequence). V shed 2 bases and J shed 1 base, with 11 bases lying between them. This CDR3 is 15 amino acids long. This chain's CDR3 is CASSYVRPDNYGYTF. Here the CDR3 DNA reads TGTGCCAGCAGTTACGTTAGACCAGATAACTATGGCTACACCTTC.

The CDR3 DNA sequence: TGTGCCAGCAGTGCCCCAGGACAGGCCCCTCAGCCCCAGCATTTT. Protein sequence: CASSAPGQAPQPQHF. The chain couples TRBV28 to TRBJ1-5, with 7 bases fitting TRBD1. The V and J ends lost 5 bases and 6 bases, in that order; junction bases with no gene match: 10. Germline CDR1 is MDHEN and CDR2 is SYDVKM. The CDR3 runs 15 residues.

V and J are TRBV4-2 and TRBJ2-3, with 9 positions matching TRBD2. The V gene end was trimmed by 1 base and the J gene end by 2 bases; junction bases not matched to a gene: 10. The CDR3 covers 18 residues. The germline V gene encodes CDR1 LGHNA and CDR2 YNFKEQ. In DNA form, the CDR3 reads TGTGCCAGCAGCCAAGCTACTGGGTCTAGCGGGACCACAGATACGCAGTATTTT. Amino acid sequence: CASSQATGSSGTTDTQYF.

The V gene is TRBV5-4, the J gene TRBJ2-7, with D perhaps matching TRBD1 or TRBD2 (6 bases each). Germline CDR1 and CDR2: SGHNT and YYREEE (reference sequence). Deletions cut 4 bases from V and 1 base from J, with 21 bases between. This CDR3 comprises 17 residues. Written as DNA, the CDR3 is TGTGCCAGCAGCAGACCCCTGGGGGGCGCCCAATCCTACGAGCAGTACTTC. Protein: CASSRPLGGAQSYEQYF.

V and J are TRBV11-3 and TRBJ2-2, with D hard to call. Germline V gene sequence: CDR1 SGHNT, CDR2 YENEEA. The CDR3 has 14 amino acids. V dropped 5 bases and J dropped 1 base, with 8 bases sitting between them. The CDR3 sequence is CASSTDGNTGELFF. CDR3 coding DNA: TGTGCCAGCAGCACCGACGGGAACACCGGGGAGCTGTTTTTT.

This chain connects TRBV5-4 to TRBJ2-5; the D gene is possibly TRBD1 (6 bases). The germline CDR1 and CDR2 sequences are SGHNT and YYREEE (reference sequence). The CDR3 covers 13 residues. Trimming took 5 bases from V and 2 from J, leaving 10 bases between them. This CDR3 reads CASSRTEQETQYF. The CDR3 nucleotides are TGTGCCAGCAGTCGGACAGAACAAGAGACCCAGTACTTC.

The rearrangement links TRBV2 to TRBJ1-5; no clear D. Looked up from germline, CDR1 is SNHLY and CDR2 is FYNNEI. The V end lost 5 bases, the J end lost 6 bases, and 17 bases lay between the germline ends. This CDR3 contains 15 residues. The CDR3 region is CASSTRGSTVQPQHF. The CDR3, as DNA: TGTGCCAGCAGTACACGAGGGAGCACGGTTCAGCCCCAGCATTTT. The full variable domain, its missing parts supplied by reference TRBV2 and TRBJ1-5, is EPEVTQTPSHQVTQMGQEVILRCVPISNHLYFYWYRQILGQKVEFLVSFYNNEISEKSEIFDDQFSVERPDGSNFTLKIRSTKLEDSAMYFCASSTRGSTVQPQHFGDGTRLSIL.